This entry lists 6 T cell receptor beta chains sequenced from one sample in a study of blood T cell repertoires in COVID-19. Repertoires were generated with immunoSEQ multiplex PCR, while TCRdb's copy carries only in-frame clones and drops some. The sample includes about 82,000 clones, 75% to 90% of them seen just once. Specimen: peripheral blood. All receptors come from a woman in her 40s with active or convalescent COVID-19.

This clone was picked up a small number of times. In DNA, the CDR3 is TGTGCCAGTAGGAACTCCCGGGTGATCCAAGAGACCCAGTACTTC. Its translation is CASRNSRVIQETQYF. This chain connects TRBV6-5 to TRBJ2-5, with D hard to call. Between the trimmed V and J ends, which lost 9 bases and 1 base, there was a span of 18 bases. CDR1 is MNHEY and CDR2 is SVGAGI in the germline V gene. The CDR3 is 15 amino acids.

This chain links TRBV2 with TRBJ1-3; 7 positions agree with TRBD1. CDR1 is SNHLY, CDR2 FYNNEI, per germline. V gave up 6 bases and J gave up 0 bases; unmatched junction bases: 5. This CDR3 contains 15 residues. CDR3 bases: TGTGCCAGCAGCGACTGGGACAGCTCTGGAAACACCATATATTTT. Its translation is CASSDWDSSGNTIYF.

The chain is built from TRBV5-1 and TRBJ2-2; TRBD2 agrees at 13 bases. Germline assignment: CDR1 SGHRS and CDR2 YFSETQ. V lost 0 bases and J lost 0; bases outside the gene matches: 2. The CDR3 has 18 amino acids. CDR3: CASSLGTSGGPNTGELFF. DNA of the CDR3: TGCGCCAGCAGCTTGGGGACTAGCGGGGGACCGAACACCGGGGAGCTGTTTTTT.

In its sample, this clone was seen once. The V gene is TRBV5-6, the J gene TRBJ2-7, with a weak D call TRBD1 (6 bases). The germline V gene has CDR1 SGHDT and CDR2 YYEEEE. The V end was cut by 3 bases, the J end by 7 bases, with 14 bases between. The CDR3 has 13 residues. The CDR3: CASSYYGGWEQYF. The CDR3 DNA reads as TGTGCCAGCAGCTACTATGGGGGCTGGGAGCAGTACTTC.

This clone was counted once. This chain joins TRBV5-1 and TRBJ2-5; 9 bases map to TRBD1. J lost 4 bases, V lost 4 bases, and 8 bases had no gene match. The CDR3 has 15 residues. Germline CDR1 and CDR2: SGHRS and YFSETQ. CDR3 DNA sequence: TGCGCCAGCAGCAGTCACAGGGGGCAGGTAGAGACCCAGTACTTC. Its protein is CASSSHRGQVETQYF.

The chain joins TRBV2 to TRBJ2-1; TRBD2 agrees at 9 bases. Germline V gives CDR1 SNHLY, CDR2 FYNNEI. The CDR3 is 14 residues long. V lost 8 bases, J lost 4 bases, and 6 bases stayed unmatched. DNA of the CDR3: TGTGCCAGCTCCCCGGGACTAGCATACAATGAGCAGTTCTTC. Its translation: CASSPGLAYNEQFF.